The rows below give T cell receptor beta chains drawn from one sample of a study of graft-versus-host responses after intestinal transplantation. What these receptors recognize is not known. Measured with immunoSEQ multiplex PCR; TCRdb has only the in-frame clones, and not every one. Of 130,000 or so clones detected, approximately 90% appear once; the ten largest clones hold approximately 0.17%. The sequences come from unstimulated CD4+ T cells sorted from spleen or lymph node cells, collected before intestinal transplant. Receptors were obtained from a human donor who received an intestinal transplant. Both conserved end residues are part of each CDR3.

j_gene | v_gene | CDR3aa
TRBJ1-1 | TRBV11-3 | CASSLGSSQEAFF
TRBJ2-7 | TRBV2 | CASSFFDREENEQYF
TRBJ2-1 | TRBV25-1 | CASSVTGRTYNEQFF
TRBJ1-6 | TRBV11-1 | CASSPRIVSPLHF
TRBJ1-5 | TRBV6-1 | CASSEVGNQPQHF
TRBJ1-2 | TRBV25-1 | CASSPTPTGLGGYTF
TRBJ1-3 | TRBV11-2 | CASSISGNTIYF
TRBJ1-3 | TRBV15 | CATSFSGNTIYF
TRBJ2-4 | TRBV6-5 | CASSYKGTKNIQYF
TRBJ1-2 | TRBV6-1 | CASDTNYGYTF
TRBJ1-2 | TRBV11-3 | CASSSGTGAYGYTF
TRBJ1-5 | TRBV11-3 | CASSRGRNQPQHF
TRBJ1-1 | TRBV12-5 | CASGPLTADTEAFF
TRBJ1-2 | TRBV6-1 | CATLQKGYTF
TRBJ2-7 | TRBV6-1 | CASREEGQSYEQYF
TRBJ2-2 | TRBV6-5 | CASRSASNTGELFF
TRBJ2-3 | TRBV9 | CASSGQRGTTDTQYF
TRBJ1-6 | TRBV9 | CASSPSLGVGNSPLHF
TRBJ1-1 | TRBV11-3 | CASSSKVGRSSARMNTEAFF
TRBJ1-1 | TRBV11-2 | CASSLFWSGEGEAFF
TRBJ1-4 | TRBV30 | CAWTPDSLANEKLFF
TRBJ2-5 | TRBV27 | CASSMDRGTETQYF
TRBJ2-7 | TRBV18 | CASSPPLGQGRAYEQYF
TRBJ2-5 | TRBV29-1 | CSVSSTGPIETQYF
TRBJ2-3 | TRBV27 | CASKAGFTDTQYF
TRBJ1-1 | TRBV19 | CASRDRDTEAFF
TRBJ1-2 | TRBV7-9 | CASSLPAGEDYGYTF
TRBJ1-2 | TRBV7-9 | CASRPRDTYGYTF
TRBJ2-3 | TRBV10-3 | CAIAPGDTDTQYF
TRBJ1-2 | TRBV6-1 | CASSQDRGGGYTF
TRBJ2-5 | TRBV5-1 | CASSFNYRTGGETQYF
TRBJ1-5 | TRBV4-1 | CASSQELAGTGERLYSQPQHF
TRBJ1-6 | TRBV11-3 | CASSSTRWGSPLHF
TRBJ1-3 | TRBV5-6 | CASSLSAGNTIYF
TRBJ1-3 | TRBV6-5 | CASSDTWKGNTIYF
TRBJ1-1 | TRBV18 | CASSPPGTGGEAFF
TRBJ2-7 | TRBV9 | CASSGPDRVHEQYF